This T cell receptor (beta chain) was captured by sequencing in a study of blood T cell repertoires in COVID-19. Study details: Samples of COVID-19 (acute and convalescent) were obtained from the United States, Italy and Spain. From T cells, B-cell-depleted T cells, or PBMCs came the material, which was cDNA or gDNA.

This clone occurred once. In the source study's methods: Scientists estimated how many nucleated cells there were by amplifying reference gene primers. The repertoire was sequenced with immunoSEQ multiplex PCR; TCRdb's copy has only in-frame clones and lacks some. D and trimming come from the DNA, and the V and J calls and clone size come from that table. Of more than 250,000 clones in the sample, roughly 86% were seen once. Germline CDR1 WNHNN, CDR2 SYGVQD (reference sequence). The CDR3 contains 13 residues. The V end was cut by 4 bases, the J end by 3 bases, with 10 bases between. The sequencing input was peripheral blood. The chain combines TRBV10-1 with TRBJ2-7; no definite D call. The source of this sequence is a human donor in a cohort sampled during active COVID-19. CDR3 sequence (DNA): TGCGCCAGCAGTGTGACACCCGACTACGAGCAGTACTTC. Translation: CASSVTPDYEQYF.